This is a list of T cell receptor beta chains from one sample in a study of cytomegalovirus exposure and HLA in healthy donors. This table comes from immunoSEQ multiplex PCR, and its TCRdb copy is limited to in-frame clones, with some not included. This sample carries about 160,000 clones, about 71% of them seen once, and the ten largest clones take about 2.5%. The material sequenced was PBMCs. The receptors come from a woman aged 40 to 50 in good health and CMV-seropositive. The CDR3 runs from the conserved cysteine through the conserved F or W. Fields, in order: clone size, D gene, J gene, V gene, CDR3 DNA, CDR3 protein. The D gene is left open where the match is weak. Rows may omit the clone size; those that give it use once, few, many or a size class.

size: .; D: TRBD1; J: TRBJ2-7; V: TRBV5-5; DNA: TGTGCCAGCAGCTTTGACAGGGTGGACTACGAGCAGTACTTC; CDR3: CASSFDRVDYEQYF
size: .; D: .; J: TRBJ2-7; V: TRBV7-2; DNA: TGTGCCAGCAGCACACAGGGAGGGGGCTACGAGCAGTACTTC; CDR3: CASSTQGGGYEQYF
size: .; D: TRBD2; J: TRBJ2-7; V: TRBV27; DNA: TGTGCCAGCAGTTTGACGGGAGGGCCTCGGGAGCAGTACTTC; CDR3: CASSLTGGPREQYF
size: .; D: .; J: TRBJ2-1; V: TRBV14; DNA: TGTGCCAGCAGCCCCCACGGGGTGAATGAGCAGTTCTTC; CDR3: CASSPHGVNEQFF
size: .; D: TRBD2; J: TRBJ2-1; V: TRBV4-1; DNA: TGCGCCAGCAGTACTAGCGGGAGGGGGTACAATGAGCAGTTCTTC; CDR3: CASSTSGRGYNEQFF
size: few; D: TRBD1; J: TRBJ1-3; V: TRBV5-1; DNA: TGCGCCAGCAGCCCGAGCACAGGGGGTGGAAACACCATATATTTT; CDR3: CASSPSTGGGNTIYF
size: .; D: TRBD1; J: TRBJ1-4; V: TRBV4-3; DNA: TGCGCCAGCAGACCCGGGACAGCTGGGGGCGGGAAACTGTTTTTT; CDR3: CASRPGTAGGGKLFF
size: once; D: TRBD2; J: TRBJ2-5; V: TRBV7-2; DNA: TGTGCCAGCAGCTTAGTTTCTAGCGGGGAAGAGACCCAGTACTTC; CDR3: CASSLVSSGEETQYF
size: few; D: .; J: TRBJ1-1; V: TRBV28; DNA: TGTGCCAGCAGTTCGCCGGGGACAACTAACACTGAAGCTTTCTTT; CDR3: CASSSPGTTNTEAFF
size: .; D: TRBD2; J: TRBJ2-3; V: TRBV10-3; DNA: TGTGCCGCGAGACTAGCGGGGACAGATACGCAGTATTTT; CDR3: CAARLAGTDTQYF
size: once; D: TRBD2; J: TRBJ2-1; V: TRBV7-9; DNA: TGTGCCAGCAGCAAAACCGAGGGACTAGCGGGAGACCATGAGCAGTTCTTC; CDR3: CASSKTEGLAGDHEQFF
size: few; D: TRBD1; J: TRBJ1-6; V: TRBV9; DNA: TGTGCCAGCAGCACCGGACAGGGTATTAATTCACCCCTCCACTTT; CDR3: CASSTGQGINSPLHF
size: .; D: .; J: TRBJ1-1; V: TRBV9; DNA: TGTGCCAGCAGCGTAGACAGGGTCGGCACTGAAGCTTTCTTT; CDR3: CASSVDRVGTEAFF
size: .; D: .; J: TRBJ1-1; V: TRBV5-1; DNA: TGCGCCAGCAGCCCCGGTTCAGGGGACACTGAAGCTTTCTTT; CDR3: CASSPGSGDTEAFF
size: few; D: .; J: TRBJ1-4; V: TRBV27; DNA: TGTGCCAGCGGATCTAACGGGGGTGGAGAAAAACTGTTTTTT; CDR3: CASGSNGGGEKLFF
size: .; D: TRBD2; J: TRBJ2-5; V: TRBV29-1; DNA: TGCAGCGGCCGACTAGCGGGGGGGGGTGAGCAGTACTTC; CDR3: CSGRLAGGGEQYF
size: .; D: TRBD2; J: TRBJ2-3; V: TRBV27; DNA: TGTGCCAGCAGTTTTCGACCCGGGAGGACGACAGATACGCAGTATTTT; CDR3: CASSFRPGRTTDTQYF
size: .; D: .; J: TRBJ1-6; V: TRBV27; DNA: TGTGCCAGCAGCTCATGGTCCGGGAATAATTCACCCCTCAACTTT; CDR3: CASSSWSGNNSPLNF
size: .; D: TRBD2; J: TRBJ2-3; V: TRBV5-1; DNA: TGCGCCAGCACTCAAACTAGCGGGGGGCCGGGAGATACGCAGTATTTT; CDR3: CASTQTSGGPGDTQYF
size: .; D: TRBD1; J: TRBJ1-1; V: TRBV25-1; DNA: TGTGCCAGCAGTGGGACAGGGATGAACACTGAAGCTTTCTTT; CDR3: CASSGTGMNTEAFF
size: few; D: .; J: TRBJ1-1; V: TRBV6-5; DNA: TGTGCCAGCAGTTACTCGGCACCCACTGAAGCTTTCTTT; CDR3: CASSYSAPTEAFF
size: once; D: .; J: TRBJ1-4; V: TRBV5-4; DNA: TGTGCCAGCAGCCAACAGGGAGGGGTAGGTGAAAAACTGTTTTTT; CDR3: CASSQQGGVGEKLFF
size: .; D: .; J: TRBJ1-3; V: TRBV28; DNA: TGTGCCAGCAGTTTAGGACAGACCTGGAACACCATATATTTT; CDR3: CASSLGQTWNTIYF
size: .; D: TRBD2; J: TRBJ2-7; V: TRBV7-2; DNA: TGTGCCAGCAGCTTGGGGTCTAGCGGGAATTACGAGCAGTACTTC; CDR3: CASSLGSSGNYEQYF
size: .; D: .; J: TRBJ2-1; V: TRBV7-2; DNA: TGTGCCAGCAGCTTAGTTCGAGGGTCCTACAATGAGCAGTTCTTC; CDR3: CASSLVRGSYNEQFF
size: .; D: .; J: TRBJ1-5; V: TRBV27; DNA: TGTGCCAGCAGTTTACAAAGCGATCAGCCCCAGCATTTT; CDR3: CASSLQSDQPQHF
size: .; D: TRBD1; J: TRBJ1-1; V: TRBV10-1; DNA: TGCGCCAGCAGTGAGACCCTAGGACAGGGGAAAATGGGGACTGAAGCTTTCTTT; CDR3: CASSETLGQGKMGTEAFF
size: few; D: TRBD2; J: TRBJ2-3; V: TRBV5-4; DNA: TGTGCCAGCTCGCGGGGGGGCTATGGCACAGATACGCAGTATTTT; CDR3: CASSRGGYGTDTQYF
size: .; D: TRBD1; J: TRBJ1-3; V: TRBV7-2; DNA: TGTGCCAGCAGCTTACAGACAGGGACTGGAAACACCATATATTTT; CDR3: CASSLQTGTGNTIYF
size: .; D: TRBD2; J: TRBJ2-3; V: TRBV6-1; DNA: TGTGCCAGCAGCGGACTAGCGGGAGTCCCAGATACGCAGTATTTT; CDR3: CASSGLAGVPDTQYF
size: few; D: .; J: TRBJ2-2; V: TRBV7-9; DNA: TGTGCCAGCAGCCTGCTTAGAGGTCACACCGGGGAGCTGTTTTTT; CDR3: CASSLLRGHTGELFF
size: .; D: TRBD1; J: TRBJ1-1; V: TRBV19; DNA: TGTGCCAGTAGTAGGAGGGGGCGGGAGGCTGAAGCTTTCTTT; CDR3: CASSRRGREAEAFF
size: .; D: TRBD1; J: TRBJ1-1; V: TRBV19; DNA: TGTGCCAGTCGGCCGCGGGACAGGGTGACTGAAGCTTTCTTT; CDR3: CASRPRDRVTEAFF
size: .; D: TRBD2; J: TRBJ2-1; V: TRBV5-1; DNA: TGCGCCAGCAGCTTGGTGACTAGCGGGGCCTACAATGAGCAGTTCTTC; CDR3: CASSLVTSGAYNEQFF
size: .; D: .; J: TRBJ1-2; V: TRBV30; DNA: TGTGCCTGGACCAGGACCACGACAGGCCTCAAAGTTGGAGGCTACACCTTC; CDR3: CAWTRTTTGLKVGGYTF
size: .; D: TRBD1; J: TRBJ1-1; V: TRBV6-5; DNA: TGTGCCAGCACGACCGGGACAGGGAACACTGAAGCTTTCTTT; CDR3: CASTTGTGNTEAFF
size: few; D: TRBD2; J: TRBJ2-7; V: TRBV2; DNA: TGTGCCAGCAGTGACCGGGGGGGCCGGGTCGAGCAGTACTTC; CDR3: CASSDRGGRVEQYF
size: .; D: TRBD2; J: TRBJ2-7; V: TRBV7-9; DNA: TGTGCCAGCAGCTTAGCTATATCCGGGAGGTACGAGCAGTACTTC; CDR3: CASSLAISGRYEQYF
size: .; D: TRBD1; J: TRBJ1-1; V: TRBV5-1; DNA: TGCGCCAGCAGCTCCCGACAGGGATCCATGAACACTGAAGCTTTCTTT; CDR3: CASSSRQGSMNTEAFF